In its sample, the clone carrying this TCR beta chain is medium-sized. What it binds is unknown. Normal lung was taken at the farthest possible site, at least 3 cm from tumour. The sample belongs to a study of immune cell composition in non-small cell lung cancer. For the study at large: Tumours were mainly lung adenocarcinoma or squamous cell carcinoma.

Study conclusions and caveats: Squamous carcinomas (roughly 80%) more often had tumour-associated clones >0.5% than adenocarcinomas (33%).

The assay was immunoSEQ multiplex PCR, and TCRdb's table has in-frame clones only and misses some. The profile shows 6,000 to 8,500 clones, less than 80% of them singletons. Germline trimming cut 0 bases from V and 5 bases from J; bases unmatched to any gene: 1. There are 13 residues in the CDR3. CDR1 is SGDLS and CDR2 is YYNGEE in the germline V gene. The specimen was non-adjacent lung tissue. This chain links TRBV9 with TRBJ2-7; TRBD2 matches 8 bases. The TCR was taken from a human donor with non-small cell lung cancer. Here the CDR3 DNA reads TGTGCCAGCAGCGTAGATAGCGGGAACGAGCAGTACTTC. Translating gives CASSVDSGNEQYF.